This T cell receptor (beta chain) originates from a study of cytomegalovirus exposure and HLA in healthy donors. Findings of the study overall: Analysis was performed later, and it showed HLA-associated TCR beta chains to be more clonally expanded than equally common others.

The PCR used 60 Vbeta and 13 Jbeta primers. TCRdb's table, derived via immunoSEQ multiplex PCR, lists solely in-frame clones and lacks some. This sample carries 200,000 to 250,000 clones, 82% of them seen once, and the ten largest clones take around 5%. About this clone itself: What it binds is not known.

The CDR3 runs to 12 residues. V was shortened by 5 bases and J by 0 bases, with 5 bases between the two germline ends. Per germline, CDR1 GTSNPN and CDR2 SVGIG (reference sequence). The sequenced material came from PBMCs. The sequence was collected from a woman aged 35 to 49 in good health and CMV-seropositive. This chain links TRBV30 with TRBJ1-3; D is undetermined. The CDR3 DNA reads TGTGCCTGGTCGGTCTCTGGAAACACCATATATTTT. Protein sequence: CAWSVSGNTIYF.